Listed below are T cell receptor beta chains from one sample, sequenced in a study of T cells in Graves' hyperthyroidism and ophthalmopathy. TCRdb redid the calling of the multiplex PCR reads with MiXCR, one entry per CDR3 protein. The data show hundreds of thousands of distinct CDR3 sequences, 14% seen once. Source material: blood. The receptors stem from a woman aged 18-29 years with Graves' hyperthyroidism. The CDR3 runs from the conserved cysteine through the conserved F or W. A D gene is named only where the DNA matches it firmly. Rows give clone size only sometimes, using once, few, many, or a class for an expanded clone.

d_call j_call clone_size cdr3_length v_call cdr3_aa cdr3_nt
. TRBJ2-1 many 16 TRBV28 CASSQGLGRGYNEQFF TGTGCCAGCAGCCAGGGGTTAGGCCGTGGGTACAATGAGCAGTTCTTC
TRBD2 TRBJ2-7 many 15 TRBV11-2 CASSFLAGGPREQYF TGTGCCAGCAGCTTTTTAGCGGGAGGCCCTCGAGAGCAGTACTTC
TRBD2 TRBJ2-5 few 16 TRBV7-9 CASSLDWRERGETQYF TGTGCCAGCAGCTTAGACTGGCGGGAGAGGGGAGAGACCCAGTACTTC
TRBD2 TRBJ2-3 many 20 TRBV11-2 CASSLGIAGVGVRGTDTQYF TGTGCCAGCAGCTTAGGGATAGCGGGAGTAGGTGTAAGGGGCACAGATACGCAGTATTTT
TRBD2 TRBJ2-2 . 16 TRBV5-6 CASSLVRAGGPGELFF TGTGCCAGCAGCTTGGTGAGGGCGGGAGGTCCCGGGGAGCTGTTTTTT
. TRBJ1-2 . 14 TRBV6-5 CASSYRGAWGGYTF TGTGCCAGCAGTTACAGGGGCGCGTGGGGCGGCTACACCTTC
. TRBJ2-2 . 15 TRBV19 CASTAGPGDTGELFF TGTGCCAGTACCGCGGGACCGGGGGACACCGGGGAGCTGTTTTTT
. TRBJ2-7 . 14 TRBV11-1 CASSFGRVPYEQYF TGTGCCAGCAGCTTTGGAAGGGTCCCCTACGAGCAGTACTTC
. TRBJ2-7 . 12 TRBV12-3/TRBV12-4 CASSYGNNEQYF TGTGCCAGCAGTTACGGGAATAACGAGCAGTACTTC
. TRBJ2-3 many 14 TRBV2 CASSDSGDRDTQYF TGTGCCAGCAGTGATAGCGGAGATAGGGATACGCAGTATTTT
TRBD2 TRBJ2-3 . 15 TRBV6-2/TRBV6-3 CASSRRSGGTDTQYF TGTGCCAGCAGTCGACGAAGCGGGGGCACAGATACGCAGTATTTT
. TRBJ1-5 . 14 TRBV3-1 CASSQEVHNQPQHF TGTGCCAGCAGCCAAGAAGTACACAATCAGCCCCAGCATTTT
TRBD2 TRBJ2-1 . 18 TRBV20-1 CSAIPLRERGSSYNEQFF TGCAGTGCTATCCCCCTGAGGGAGCGGGGGAGCTCCTACAATGAGCAGTTCTTC
. TRBJ2-1 . 16 TRBV3-1 CASSRGVGSSYNEQFF TGTGCCAGCAGCCGAGGAGTCGGGAGCTCCTACAATGAGCAGTTCTTC
TRBD2 TRBJ2-3 many 19 TRBV20-1 CSARDPWASGRQTSDTQYF TGCAGTGCTAGAGATCCGTGGGCTAGCGGGAGGCAAACTTCAGATACGCAGTATTTT
. TRBJ2-7 many 14 TRBV7-8 CASSLAAGTREQYF TGTGCCAGCAGCTTAGCGGCGGGGACTCGCGAGCAGTACTTC
TRBD1 TRBJ1-4 . 12 TRBV29-1 CSVTGADEKLFF TGCAGCGTCACAGGGGCCGATGAAAAACTGTTTTTT
TRBD2 TRBJ2-1 few 14 TRBV6-2/TRBV6-3 CASSPSGYYNEQFF TGTGCCAGCAGCCCTAGCGGATACTACAATGAGCAGTTCTTC
. TRBJ1-1 few 15 TRBV18 CASSPLGGITTEAFF TGTGCCAGCTCACCCCTGGGAGGAATCACGACGGAAGCTTTCTTT
. TRBJ1-5 many 16 TRBV10-3 CAISEGRRVLNQPQHF TGTGCCATCAGTGAAGGCCGTCGGGTCCTTAATCAGCCCCAGCATTTT
TRBD2 TRBJ2-1 . 20 TRBV11-2 CASSTPKGMFGLARWNEQFF TGTGCCAGCAGCACCCCCAAAGGAATGTTTGGACTAGCGAGATGGAATGAGCAGTTCTTC
. TRBJ2-7 few 15 TRBV10-3 CAINPHPKQGYEQYF TGTGCCATCAACCCACACCCAAAACAGGGCTACGAGCAGTACTTC
. TRBJ1-1 many 14 TRBV5-5 CASSPYVGNTEAFF TGTGCCAGCAGCCCTTATGTAGGGAACACTGAAGCTTTCTTT
TRBD1 TRBJ1-1 few 16 TRBV25-1 CASSELGQEEYTEAFF TGTGCCAGCAGTGAATTGGGACAGGAGGAATACACTGAAGCTTTCTTT
TRBD2 TRBJ2-7 many 17 TRBV7-2 CASSSRLAGNSRAEQYF TGTGCCAGCAGCTCACGACTAGCGGGGAATTCTAGGGCGGAGCAGTACTTC
. TRBJ2-3 many 14 TRBV7-9 CASSPTGTSDTQYF TGTGCCAGCAGCCCAACGGGGACTTCAGATACGCAGTATTTT
. TRBJ1-3 many 15 TRBV3-1 CASSQVPGLGNTIYF TGTGCCAGCAGCCAAGTCCCGGGGTTAGGAAACACCATATATTTT
. TRBJ2-3 many 13 TRBV14 CASSQVPSDTQYF TGTGCCAGCAGCCAAGTCCCCTCGGATACGCAGTATTTT
. TRBJ1-2 . 12 TRBV19 CASMRRDYGYTF TGTGCCAGTATGCGACGGGACTATGGCTACACCTTC
TRBD1 TRBJ2-7 . 15 TRBV5-1 CASSFRDRGTAEQYF TGCGCCAGCAGCTTCCGGGACAGGGGGACTGCCGAGCAGTACTTC
TRBD1 TRBJ2-4 . 17 TRBV7-8 CASSLAGTGPAKNIQYF TGTGCCAGCAGCTTAGCCGGGACAGGGCCAGCCAAAAACATTCAGTACTTC
. TRBJ1-6 . 13 TRBV2 CASRNRVGSPLHF TGTGCCAGCAGAAACAGGGTCGGATCACCCCTCCACTTT
. TRBJ1-4 . 15 TRBV19 CASSHRGVQDEKLFF TGTGCCAGCTCTCATCGGGGGGTTCAAGATGAAAAACTGTTTTTT
TRBD1 TRBJ1-6 . 17 TRBV4-1 CASSQDGTGRVASPLHF TGCGCCAGCAGCCAAGATGGGACAGGGAGGGTGGCTTCACCCCTCCACTTT
TRBD2 TRBJ2-2 many 15 TRBV2 CASGWTSGRTGELFF TGTGCCAGCGGCTGGACTAGCGGGAGGACCGGGGAGCTGTTTTTT
TRBD1 TRBJ2-3 many 14 TRBV29-1 CSVGAGQGADTQYF TGCAGCGTTGGAGCGGGACAGGGTGCAGATACGCAGTATTTT
. TRBJ1-2 many 14 TRBV7-9 CASSRTEANYGYTF TGTGCCAGCAGCAGGACAGAGGCGAACTATGGCTACACCTTC
. TRBJ2-7 many 14 TRBV28 CASRPTGTLYEQYF TGTGCCAGCAGGCCTACCGGGACTCTCTACGAGCAGTACTTC
. TRBJ1-5 many 14 TRBV9 CASSARGSNQPQHF TGTGCCAGCAGCGCGAGGGGTAGCAATCAGCCCCAGCATTTT
TRBD1 TRBJ1-2 few 14 TRBV4-2 CASSAGQGHYGYTF TGTGCCAGCAGCGCGGGACAGGGGCACTATGGCTACACCTTC
TRBD1 TRBJ1-4 many 14 TRBV6-1 CASSRDREGEKLFF TGTGCCAGCAGTCGGGACAGGGAGGGTGAAAAACTGTTTTTT
. TRBJ2-5 many 14 TRBV30 CAWRQALVQETQYF TGTGCCTGGAGGCAGGCTTTAGTCCAAGAGACCCAGTACTTC
TRBD1 TRBJ1-1 many 16 TRBV28 CASRVTGATRNTEAFF TGTGCCAGCAGAGTGACAGGGGCCACCAGGAACACTGAAGCTTTCTTT
. TRBJ1-6 . 13 TRBV2 CAIKGQINSPLHF TGTGCCATAAAAGGACAGATAAATTCACCCCTCCACTTT
. TRBJ2-7 many 12 TRBV10-1 CASSDLQQEQYF TGCGCCAGCAGTGATTTACAACAGGAGCAGTACTTC
TRBD2 TRBJ2-3 . 16 TRBV27 CASSPYSGSGTDTQYF TGTGCCAGCAGTCCCTATAGCGGGAGTGGCACAGATACGCAGTATTTT
TRBD2 TRBJ2-7 few 15 TRBV4-3 CASSQGRGESYEQYF TGCGCCAGCAGCCAAGGTCGGGGGGAATCCTACGAGCAGTACTTC
. TRBJ2-3 many 16 TRBV2 CASSESLKGVADTQYF TGTGCCAGCAGTGAATCTTTAAAGGGGGTCGCAGATACGCAGTATTTT
. TRBJ1-1 few 18 TRBV3-1 CASSQDWETGKGLTEAFF TGTGCCAGCAGCCAAGATTGGGAAACAGGAAAGGGGTTGACTGAAGCTTTCTTT
. TRBJ2-1 many 14 TRBV29-1 CSVARGSSYNEQFF TGCAGCGTTGCGCGCGGAAGCTCCTACAATGAGCAGTTCTTC
. TRBJ2-7 . 13 TRBV10-3 CAISGGWGYEQYF TGTGCCATCTCCGGGGGATGGGGCTACGAGCAGTACTTC
. TRBJ2-2 few 16 TRBV7-9 CASSQGGETLRGELFF TGTGCCAGCAGCCAAGGGGGGGAAACCTTGCGCGGGGAGCTGTTTTTT
. TRBJ1-4 . 15 TRBV3-1 CASSLLTGPTEKLFF TGTGCCAGCAGCCTCTTAACAGGGCCGACCGAAAAACTGTTTTTT